Listed below are T cell receptor beta chains from one sample, sequenced in a study of T cells expressing NK-cell markers. Following a re-call of the 5' RACE reads, TCRdb has one entry per CDR3 protein and lacks DNA. The sample has some 500,000 distinct CDR3 sequences, and its top ten clones hold roughly 1.4%. Material: blood T cells: a sorted CD56 or NKG2C T cell subset, CD4+ or CD8+ T cells, or bulk PBMC T cells (not recorded which). These receptors originate from a woman aged 45-59 years in good health. The CDR3 runs from the conserved cysteine through the conserved F or W.

len	j_gene	v_gene	CDR3aa
16	TRBJ2-5	TRBV27	CASSLSGGVVGETQYF
13	TRBJ1-5	TRBV19	CASSFQWGQPQHF
18	TRBJ2-1	TRBV12-3/TRBV12-4	CASSLALRRDTRYNEQFF
13	TRBJ1-1	TRBV12-3/TRBV12-4	CASILTLNTEAFF
14	TRBJ2-2	TRBV10-2	CASKDRGYTGELFF
16	TRBJ2-1	TRBV18	CASSTTGQGARNEQFF
15	TRBJ2-3	TRBV5-6	CASSPSALLWDTQYF
14	TRBJ2-2	TRBV7-9	CASRGQGANGELFF
15	TRBJ2-3	TRBV5-1	CASSGQGSGTDTQYF
16	TRBJ2-3	TRBV12-3/TRBV12-4	CASSSSGQGRTDTQYF
14	TRBJ2-7	TRBV30	CAWSGDVLRNEQYF
14	TRBJ2-7	TRBV20-1	CSARSREAQGEQYF
14	TRBJ2-4	TRBV19	CASRSPLAKNIQYF
14	TRBJ2-1	TRBV6-5	CASSPSGANNEQFF
15	TRBJ2-7	TRBV5-1	CASSPLGVSSYEQYF
12	TRBJ2-1	TRBV2	CASSSFGNEQFF
16	TRBJ1-2	TRBV12-3/TRBV12-4	CASAPSVKGKRYGYTF
15	TRBJ1-1	TRBV24-1	CATSGHTGRNTEAFF
18	TRBJ2-2	TRBV12-3/TRBV12-4	CASIPLVSSGRVGGELFF
14	TRBJ2-1	TRBV6-2/TRBV6-3	CASRPGGVFNEQFF
13	TRBJ2-3	TRBV20-1	CSASPPRHNTQYF
16	TRBJ2-2	TRBV11-2	CASSGGQGVSTGELFF
14	TRBJ1-2	TRBV28	CASSRGQGNYGYTF
14	TRBJ1-1	TRBV5-1	CASSPEPQNTEAFF
14	TRBJ1-1	TRBV7-2	CASSPDLGGVEAFF
16	TRBJ2-1	TRBV3-1	CASSQRAGTGVGEQFF
15	TRBJ2-3	TRBV2	CASSESPGTTDTQYF
15	TRBJ2-1	TRBV7-9	CASSLMLGSYNEQFF
13	TRBJ2-1	TRBV29-1	CSAMGGGYNEQFF
15	TRBJ1-1	TRBV20-1	CSAPRAGAESTEAFF
14	TRBJ1-1	TRBV7-2	CASTPTGRGTEAFF
16	TRBJ2-6	TRBV7-9	CASSFPGFSGANVLTF